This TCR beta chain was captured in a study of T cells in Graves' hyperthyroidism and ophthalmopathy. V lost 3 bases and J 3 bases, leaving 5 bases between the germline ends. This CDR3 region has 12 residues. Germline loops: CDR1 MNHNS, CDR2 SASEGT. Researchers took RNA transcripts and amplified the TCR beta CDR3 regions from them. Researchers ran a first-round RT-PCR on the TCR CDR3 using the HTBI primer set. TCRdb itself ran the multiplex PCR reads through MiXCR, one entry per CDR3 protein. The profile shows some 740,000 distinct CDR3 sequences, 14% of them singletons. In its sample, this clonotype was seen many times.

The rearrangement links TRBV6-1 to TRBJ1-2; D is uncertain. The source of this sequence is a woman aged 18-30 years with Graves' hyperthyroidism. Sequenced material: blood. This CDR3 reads CASSDAYYGYTF. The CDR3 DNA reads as TGTGCCAGCAGTGACGCCTACTATGGCTACACCTTC.